This entry lists 14 T cell receptor beta chains sequenced from one sample in a study of blood T cell repertoires in COVID-19. TCRdb's table, derived via immunoSEQ multiplex PCR, lists solely in-frame clones and lacks some. The sample yields 150,000 to 200,000 clones, over 75% seen once. Sample: peripheral blood. All receptors come from a man aged 55-75 years with active or convalescent COVID-19.

This clone was picked up one time. V gene TRBV28 combines with J gene TRBJ2-1, with 9 nucleotides matching TRBD2. The germline V gene has CDR1 MDHEN and CDR2 SYDVKM. The CDR3 totals 15 residues. After removal of 5 bases from V and 4 bases from J, the junction contained 6 bases not matched to a gene. CDR3 sequence: CASSPGGGEYNEQFF. For the CDR3, the DNA is TGTGCCAGCAGTCCAGGCGGGGGGGAATACAATGAGCAGTTCTTC.

The CDR3 is CASRRTGAEQYF. The CDR3 DNA is TGTGCCAGCAGGAGGACAGGGGCCGAGCAGTACTTC. V is TRBV2 and J is TRBJ2-7, with 9 bases identical to TRBD1. V lost 6 bases to trimming and J lost 6 bases; unmatched junction nucleotides: 3. The germline V gene has CDR1 SNHLY and CDR2 FYNNEI. CDR3 size: 12 residues. Full variable domain (outside the CDR3, taken from reference TRBV2 and TRBJ2-7): EPEVTQTPSHQVTQMGQEVILRCVPISNHLYFYWYRQILGQKVEFLVSFYNNEISEKSEIFDDQFSVERPDGSNFTLKIRSTKLEDSAMYFCASRRTGAEQYFGPGTRLTVT.

This clone was found once. This chain uses TRBV15 with TRBJ2-3; D is possibly TRBD2 (5 bases). Germline lookup yields CDR1 LNHNV and CDR2 YYDKDF (reference sequence). The ends were cut back, 0 bases at V and 5 bases at J, with 18 bases in the middle. The length of the CDR3 is 17 residues. The CDR3 DNA is TGTGCCACCAGCAGAGATAGGGCAGGCTCGGGGAGAGATACGCAGTATTTT. Encoded protein: CATSRDRAGSGRDTQYF.

The chain links TRBV7-2 to TRBJ2-5; D gene uncertain. Trimming left V 1 base short and J 0 bases short, with 9 bases between. The CDR3 spans 15 residues. Germline V CDR1 and CDR2: SGHTA, FQGNSA. The CDR3 DNA reads TGTGCCAGCAGCTTAGTACCCCTAGACCAAGAGACCCAGTACTTC. Translated: CASSLVPLDQETQYF.

This clone has just a few counts. The gene calls are TRBV3-1 (or the pseudogene TRBV3-2) and TRBJ1-2, with TRBD1 as a possible D gene (5 bases). V was cut by 1 base and J by 8 bases, with 11 bases left in between. Germline V CDR1 and CDR2: LGHDT, YNNKEL (reference sequence). CDR3 length: 13 residues. The CDR3 spells CASSQAAGRGYTF. CDR3 sequence (DNA): TGTGCCAGCAGCCAAGCCGCGGGACGGGGCTACACCTTC.

This clone was observed a handful of times. The J gene is TRBJ2-7, the V gene TRBV7-8; 9 bases are shared with TRBD1. CDR3 length: 17 residues. CDR1 and CDR2 from the germline V gene are SGHVS and FQNEAQ. V shed 3 bases and J 1 base; nucleotides not matched to a gene: 10. DNA for the CDR3: TGTGCCAGCAGCTTGGCCCCGCGACAGGGGGTGTCCTACGAGCAGTACTTC. It encodes CASSLAPRQGVSYEQYF.

The rearrangement uses TRBV28 and TRBJ1-1, with D possibly TRBD1 on 5 matching bases. V was cut by 1 base and J by 4 bases, with 13 bases left in between. The CDR3 runs to 15 residues. Looked up from germline, CDR1 is MDHEN and CDR2 is SYDVKM. CDR3 region: CASSLLQGSGTEAFF. CDR3 bases: TGTGCCAGCAGTTTATTGCAGGGTTCGGGCACTGAAGCTTTCTTT.

The V call is TRBV6-1, the J call TRBJ2-1; 8 bases line up with TRBD2. The V and J ends lost 3 bases and 3 bases, in that order; junction bases with no gene match: 4. This CDR3 spans 15 amino acids. CDR1 is MNHNS, CDR2 SASEGT, per germline. Here the CDR3 DNA reads TGTGCCAGCAGTGATAAAGCGGGAGACTACAATGAGCAGTTCTTC. The encoded protein is CASSDKAGDYNEQFF.

V usage is TRBV15 and J usage is TRBJ1-4; 11 bases align to TRBD1. Germline CDR1 is LNHNV and CDR2 is YYDKDF (reference sequence). The CDR3 runs 15 residues. Germline trimming cut 1 base from V and 8 bases from J; bases unmatched to any gene: 3. The CDR3, as DNA: TGTGCCACCAGCAGAGGATGGACAGGGGGCGAAAAACTGTTTTTT. It yields the protein CATSRGWTGGEKLFF.

This clone was recorded once. The chain couples TRBV18 to TRBJ1-5; 9 nucleotides match TRBD1. Germline-derived CDR1 and CDR2 are KGHSH and LQKENI. The CDR3 spans 15 residues. V lost 2 bases and J lost 3; bases outside the gene matches: 2. For the CDR3, the DNA is TGTGCCAGCTCACCATACAGGGGGCCCAATCAGCCCCAGCATTTT. Residues: CASSPYRGPNQPQHF.

The chain uses TRBV29-1 and TRBJ2-3; 7 nucleotides line up with TRBD1. Germline V lookup: CDR1 SQVTM, CDR2 ANQGSEA. Germline trimming cut 3 bases from V and 1 base from J; bases unmatched to any gene: 7. This CDR3 region has 15 residues. This chain's CDR3 is CSVEVRGKGTDTQYF. DNA of the CDR3: TGCAGCGTTGAGGTCAGGGGGAAGGGCACAGATACGCAGTATTTT.

V usage is TRBV6-6 and J usage is TRBJ2-1; D is ambiguous. The germline CDR1 and CDR2 sequences are MNHNY and SVGAGI (reference sequence). The CDR3 totals 12 residues. The V end lost 0 bases, the J end lost 10 bases, and 7 bases lay between the germline ends. The CDR3 sequence is CASSYSQREQFF. The CDR3 nucleotides are TGTGCCAGCAGTTACTCGCAACGGGAGCAGTTCTTC.

This chain links TRBV10-3 with TRBJ1-2, with D possibly being TRBD1 (5 bases). V dropped 10 bases and J dropped 1 base, with 16 bases sitting between them. The CDR3 runs to 14 residues. CDR1 and CDR2 from the germline V gene are ENHRY and SYGVKD. CDR3 sequence (DNA): TGTGCCACCCAGGGAGGCCCTCTTAACTATGGCTACACCTTC. This codes for CATQGGPLNYGYTF.

This clone was observed a handful of times. The chain joins TRBV4-2 to TRBJ2-7, with TRBD2 matching 9 bases. Germline V gives CDR1 LGHNA, CDR2 YNFKEQ. V was pared by 0 bases and J by 0 bases, with 0 bases of the junction left unmatched. The CDR3 covers 15 residues. This chain's CDR3 is CASSQDSGSSYEQYF. The CDR3 region has the DNA TGTGCCAGCAGCCAAGATAGCGGGAGCTCCTACGAGCAGTACTTC.